This TCR beta chain was observed in a study of T cell responses to AZD1222 COVID-19 vaccine. Study observations and caveats: Spike-specific TCR breadth and depth were elevated following two AZD1222 doses. Baseline serology detected seropositivity in only six AZD1222 recipients.

Assay: immunoSEQ multiplex PCR; the TCRdb copy retains only in-frame clones and omits some. The sample holds approximately 150,000 clones, approximately 90% seen once. Between the trimmed V and J ends, which lost 4 bases and 4 bases, there was a span of 10 bases. Germline assignment: CDR1 SGHVS and CDR2 FQNEAQ. This CDR3 is 13 amino acids long. Turning to this clone: Its antigen is not identified.

The sequence was collected from an adult who received the AZD1222 COVID-19 vaccine. The genes are TRBV7-8 and TRBJ1-2, with D perhaps TRBD1 (6 bases). The material was peripheral blood, obtained 28 days after the second AZD1222 dose. This CDR3 is CASSSDRSYGYTF. CDR3 bases: TGTGCCAGCAGCTCCGACAGGAGCTATGGCTACACCTTC.